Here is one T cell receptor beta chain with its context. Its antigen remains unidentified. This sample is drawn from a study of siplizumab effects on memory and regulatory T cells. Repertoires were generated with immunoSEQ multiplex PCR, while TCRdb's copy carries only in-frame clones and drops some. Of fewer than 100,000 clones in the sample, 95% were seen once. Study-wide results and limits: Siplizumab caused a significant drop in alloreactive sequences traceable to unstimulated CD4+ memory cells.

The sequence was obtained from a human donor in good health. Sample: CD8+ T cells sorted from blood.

CDR3 sequence: CASSLGTTNTGELFF. CDR3 nucleotide sequence: TGTGCCAGCAGCTTAGGGACTACGAACACCGGGGAGCTGTTTTTT. The gene calls are TRBV7-2 and TRBJ2-2; a weak D match, TRBD2 (6 bases). The CDR3 is 15 amino acids. The ends were cut back, 1 base at V and 0 bases at J, with 6 bases in the middle. The germline gives CDR1 SGHTA, CDR2 FQGNSA.